This T cell receptor (beta chain) stems from a study of Graves' ophthalmopathy and Graves' hyperthyroidism. Study conclusions and caveats: Ophthalmopathy progression predictions by the model showed about 75% specificity and approximately 69% sensitivity. Ophthalmopathy versus stable hyperthyroidism: 13-signature model gave less than 90% sensitivity, 80% to 84% specificity.

Symptoms, serum thyroxine and TRAb, thyroid ultrasound, and orbital computed tomography formed the diagnostic basis. This clonotype was observed at least ten times. Its target is unknown. V dropped 8 bases and J dropped 9 bases, with 17 bases sitting between them. The CDR3 loop spans 13 amino acids. Germline loops: CDR1 MDHEN, CDR2 SYDVKM. From RNA, the CDR3 regions of TCR beta chains were amplified and sequenced. The first-round RT-PCR employed HTBI primers together with the Qiagen OneStep RT-PCR kit. A multiplex PCR was then performed as the second round. In TCRdb, the multiplex PCR reads were re-called with MiXCR into one record per CDR3 protein. The sample carries roughly 500,000 distinct CDR3 sequences, about an eighth recorded once.

The receptor was isolated from a woman in her 30s with Graves' ophthalmopathy. This chain connects TRBV28 to TRBJ2-4, with TRBD1 as a possible D gene (6 bases). Sequencing input: blood. The CDR3 nucleotides read TGTGCCAGCGAAAGAGGGACAAACGGCATTCAGTACTTC. This gives the protein CASERGTNGIQYF. The full variable domain, rest sourced from reference TRBV28 and TRBJ2-4, is DVKVTQSSRYLVKRTGEKVFLECVQDMDHENMFWYRQDPGLGLRLIYFSYDVKMKEKGDIPEGYSVSREKKERFSLILESASTNQTSMYLCASERGTNGIQYFGAGTRLSVL.